The 19 T cell receptor beta chains in this list originate from one sample, sequenced in a study of blood T cell repertoires in COVID-19. TCRdb's table, derived via immunoSEQ multiplex PCR, lists solely in-frame clones and lacks some. The sample yields roughly 90,000 clones, roughly 89% seen once. Sequences were obtained from peripheral blood. Receptors originate from a man aged 50 to 59 with acute or convalescent COVID-19.

The V gene is TRBV5-1, the J gene TRBJ2-1; a weak D match, TRBD1 (6 bases). CDR1 SGHRS and CDR2 YFSETQ come from the germline V gene. The CDR3 sequence is 13 residues long. Between the trimmed V and J ends, which lost 3 bases and 7 bases, there was a span of 11 bases. CDR3 sequence: CASSYQGSNEQFF. The CDR3 DNA sequence: TGCGCCAGCAGCTACCAGGGGAGTAATGAGCAGTTCTTC. Drawing the rest from reference TRBV5-1 and TRBJ2-1, the complete variable domain is KAGVTQTPRYLIKTRGQQVTLSCSPISGHRSVSWYQQTPGQGLQFLFEYFSETQRNKGNFPGRFSGRQFSNSRSEMNVSTLELGDSALYLCASSYQGSNEQFFGPGTRLTVL.

The chain has TRBV11-2 and TRBJ2-1; 10 bases line up with TRBD2. The CDR3 totals 18 residues. Per the germline V gene, CDR1 is SGHAT and CDR2 is FQNNGV. With 3 bases clipped from V and 9 bases from J, the junction kept 17 bases outside the gene matches. Written as DNA, the CDR3 is TGTGCCAGCAGCTTTATGGGGTGGCGAGCGGGAGGGCAAGGTGAGCAGTTCTTC. This encodes CASSFMGWRAGGQGEQFF.

The genes are TRBV10-2 and TRBJ1-2; D is unclear. CDR3 size: 15 residues. V lost 5 bases to trimming and J lost 6 bases, with 19 bases between them. Germline CDR1 reads WSHSY; CDR2 reads SAAADI. The CDR3 spells CASSPGPSGLNGYTF. CDR3 nucleotide sequence: TGCGCCAGCAGTCCCGGACCCTCGGGATTGAATGGCTACACCTTC.

The genes are TRBV19 and TRBJ2-7, with D possibly being TRBD2 (5 bases). The CDR3 length is 12 residues. Trimming stripped 3 bases from V and 7 bases from J, with 10 bases between. Germline CDR1 and CDR2: LNHDA and SQIVND (reference sequence). The CDR3, as DNA: TGTGCCAGTAGTATCCGGGGTGGGGAGCAGTACTTC. This translates into CASSIRGGEQYF.

J is TRBJ2-3 and V is TRBV4-1; possible D gene TRBD2, 6 bases. The CDR3 consists of 15 residues. CDR1 and CDR2 from the germline V gene are MGHRA and YSYEKL. V lost 6 bases to trimming and J lost 3 bases, with 16 bases between them. CDR3 loop: CASRRATRGTDTQYF. For the CDR3, the DNA is TGCGCCAGCAGGAGGGCGACTAGGGGAACAGATACGCAGTATTTT.

This clone was observed once. The chain carries TRBV5-1 and TRBJ2-1; D gene unclear. The CDR3 has 14 amino acids. Trimming removed 0 bases at V and 8 bases at J, with 12 bases between. Germline CDR1 is SGHRS and CDR2 is YFSETQ. This CDR3 reads CASSLGPSVDEQFF. The CDR3 nucleotides read TGCGCCAGCAGCTTGGGGCCCTCTGTGGATGAGCAGTTCTTC.

This chain joins TRBV13 and TRBJ2-3; D ambiguous. Trimming took off 3 bases at V and 2 bases at J, with 15 bases between the two ends. Germline assignment: CDR1 PRHDT and CDR2 FYEKMQ (reference sequence). The CDR3 is 16 amino acids. CDR3 bases: TGTGCCAGCAGCTTGGGTGTCGACTTATTCACAGATACGCAGTATTTT. Its translation is CASSLGVDLFTDTQYF.

The V and J genes are TRBV6-5 and TRBJ2-7, with 9 bases matching TRBD1. Per the germline V gene, CDR1 is MNHEY and CDR2 is SVGAGI. After removal of 10 bases from V and 5 bases from J, the junction contained 12 bases not matched to a gene. The CDR3 contains 14 residues. Here the CDR3 reads CAIRWGTGNNEQYF. The CDR3 coding sequence is TGTGCCATCCGATGGGGGACAGGGAATAACGAGCAGTACTTC.

The rearrangement uses TRBV6-5 and TRBJ1-6; tentatively, D is TRBD1 (6 bases). V was pared by 7 bases and J by 7 bases, with 17 bases between. The germline V gene encodes CDR1 MNHEY and CDR2 SVGAGI. This CDR3 spans 15 amino acids. CDR3 in amino acids: CASTEGEFGNSPLHF. In DNA form, the CDR3 reads TGTGCCAGCACCGAGGGGGAGTTCGGAAATTCACCCCTCCACTTT.

Here the CDR3 DNA reads TGCAGCGTTACGCAGACAGCGAACACTGAAGCTTTCTTT. Amino acid sequence: CSVTQTANTEAFF. The V gene is TRBV29-1, the J gene TRBJ1-1; D perhaps matches TRBD1 (5 bases). CDR3 length equals 13 residues. Germline-derived CDR1 and CDR2 are SQVTM and ANQGSEA. V was trimmed by 5 bases and J by 1 base, leaving 11 bases between them.

V gene TRBV3-1 (or the pseudogene TRBV3-2) combines with J gene TRBJ2-2; possibly TRBD2 for D (6 bases). V lost 8 bases and J lost 5, with 15 bases in between. The CDR3 loop spans 14 amino acids. Germline CDR1 is LGHDT and CDR2 is YNNKEL (reference sequence). The CDR3 DNA reads as TGTGCCAGCTCAGGAGGGATAGGAACCGGGGAGCTGTTTTTT. Translation: CASSGGIGTGELFF.

This clone appeared once. The V call is TRBV27, the J call TRBJ1-1; 8 nucleotides line up with TRBD1. The length of the CDR3 is 15 residues. Per germline, CDR1 MNHEY and CDR2 SMNVEV (reference sequence). V trimming: 5 bases; J trimming: 2 bases; junction bases outside the gene matches: 7. CDR3 residues: CASSPTGVINTEAFF. For the CDR3, the DNA is TGTGCCAGCAGTCCGACAGGGGTTATCAACACTGAAGCTTTCTTT.

The CDR3 sequence is CASSQDPSGGYRGETQYF. The CDR3 coding sequence is TGTGCCAGCAGCCAAGATCCTAGCGGGGGGTACAGGGGAGAGACCCAGTACTTC. This rearrangement joins TRBV4-2 to TRBJ2-5; TRBD2 matches 11 bases. Germline V gene sequence: CDR1 LGHNA, CDR2 YNFKEQ. V shed 0 bases and J 4 bases; nucleotides not matched to a gene: 10. This CDR3 has 18 amino acids.

This chain connects TRBV7-9 to TRBJ2-6; D is perhaps TRBD1 (5 bases). In germline, CDR1 is SEHNR, CDR2 FQNEAQ (reference sequence). CDR3 length equals 17 residues. The germline V and J ends were trimmed by 5 bases and 0 bases, with 14 bases remaining between them. The CDR3 loop is CASSVVRQTSGANVLTF. The CDR3 DNA sequence: TGTGCCAGCAGCGTCGTTAGACAGACCTCTGGGGCCAACGTCCTGACTTTC.

The gene calls are TRBV6-6 and TRBJ1-4, with a tentative D call TRBD1 (5 bases). The CDR3 length is 15 residues. The germline V gene has CDR1 MNHNY and CDR2 SVGAGI (reference sequence). Trimming left V 0 bases short and J 5 bases short, with 10 bases between. CDR3 in amino acids: CASSYSDSLNEKLFF. In nucleotides, the CDR3 is TGTGCCAGCAGTTACTCTGACAGCTTAAATGAAAAACTGTTTTTT.

V and J are TRBV28 and TRBJ2-7; TRBD1 matches at 7 bases. Germline loops: CDR1 MDHEN, CDR2 SYDVKM. The J segment lost 6 bases and the V segment lost 5 bases, leaving 16 bases of the junction unmatched. The CDR3 spans 16 residues. This CDR3 is CASSPRGSLVLREQYF. CDR3 in DNA: TGTGCCAGCAGTCCCAGGGGGAGCCTAGTATTACGCGAGCAGTACTTC.

The V and J genes are TRBV11-2 and TRBJ1-4; unclear D gene. From germline, CDR1 is SGHAT and CDR2 FQNNGV. The CDR3 spans 15 residues. V was clipped by 1 base and J by 5 bases, with 11 bases between them. CDR3: CASSLGAGGNEKLFF. CDR3 sequence (DNA): TGTGCCAGCAGCTTAGGTGCAGGCGGGAATGAAAAACTGTTTTTT.

The chain uses TRBV24-1 and TRBJ1-5, with 10 nucleotides matching TRBD1. There are 17 residues in the CDR3. V gave up 2 bases and J gave up 2 bases; unmatched junction bases: 5. Germline V gives CDR1 KGHDR, CDR2 SFDVKD. The CDR3 DNA reads as TGTGCCACCAGTGATTCCGGGACAGGGGTTGGCAATCAGCCCCAGCATTTT. This sequence encodes CATSDSGTGVGNQPQHF.

The genes are TRBV6-5 and TRBJ2-5; 8 nucleotides line up with TRBD2. The length of the CDR3 is 13 residues. The V gene end was trimmed by 8 bases and the J gene end by 5 bases; junction bases not matched to a gene: 7. Germline V lookup: CDR1 MNHEY, CDR2 SVGAGI. The CDR3 region has the DNA TGTGCCAGCCAGCGGGGGTTGGGGGAGACCCAGTACTTC. Translated: CASQRGLGETQYF.